Shown below are 14 T cell receptor beta chains from a single sample sequenced in a study of tumor and adjacent non-tumor tissue in lung cancer. RNA was extracted from bulk tissue without any cell sorting. A modified ARM-PCR protocol with three rounds of nested PCR amplified TCRbeta. MiXCR, applied by TCRdb to the multiplex PCR reads, yields one record per CDR3 protein. The sample includes 220,000 or so distinct CDR3 sequences, 60% to 85% of them seen just once. Material for sequencing was lung tumor tissue. These receptors originate from a man between 60 and 75 years old with non-small cell lung cancer.

The gene calls are TRBV6-1 and TRBJ2-1; TRBD2 matches 13 bases. Losses at the gene ends were 8 bases for V and 15 bases for J; bases not matched to a gene: 10. CDR1 is MNHNS, CDR2 SASEGT, per germline. This CDR3 has 13 amino acids. The CDR3 DNA reads TGTGCCAGCTCACTAGCGGGGGGGCCTAGGGCGTTCTTC. As protein: CASSLAGGPRAFF.

This clonotype was picked up one time. At one boundary the junction diverges from the germline segment, which might be a read error. The V gene is TRBV11-3, the J gene TRBJ1-6; tentatively, D is TRBD1 (5 bases). CDR1 and CDR2 from the germline V gene are SGHNT and YENEEA. There are 14 residues in the CDR3. CDR3 DNA sequence: TGTGCCAACAGCTTAACAAGGGGTAATTCACCTCTCCACTTT. Amino acids: CANSLTRGNSPLHF.

A note on this clonotype: The junction differs from germline at one of its ends, possibly a read error. The chain uses TRBV6-5 and TRBJ1-5; D unresolved. Germline V gives CDR1 MNHEY, CDR2 SVGAGI. CDR3 length: 15 amino acids. CDR3 sequence: CTSSYSQYSNQPHHF. The CDR3 DNA reads as TGTACCAGCAGTTACTCGCAGTATAGCAATCAGCCTCATCATTTT.

As for this clonotype: At one end, the junction sequence differs from germline, possibly due to a read error. V usage is TRBV5-1 and J usage is TRBJ2-1; tentative D call: TRBD2 (7 bases). The CDR3 contains 15 residues. Germline V gene sequence: CDR1 SGHRS, CDR2 YFSETQ. The CDR3 nucleotides read TGCGCCAACGGGGCCTATGCGGGGGCCTACAGTGAGCAGTTCTTC. This sequence encodes CANGAYAGAYSEQFF.

This clonotype was observed many times. The rearrangement uses TRBV12-3 or TRBV12-4 and TRBJ1-3; D is undetermined. Trimming pared 3 bases from V and 1 base from J, leaving 7 bases between. CDR3 length: 14 residues. Here the CDR3 DNA reads TGTGCCAGCAGTTTTGGACGGTCTGGAAACACCATATATTTT. Amino acids: CASSFGRSGNTIYF.

The chain recombines TRBV4-2 with TRBJ1-6; 7 nucleotides align to TRBD1. V shed 0 bases and J 0 bases; nucleotides not matched to a gene: 2. There are 17 residues in the CDR3. Per the germline V gene, CDR1 is LGHNA and CDR2 is YNFKEQ. CDR3 bases: TGTGCCAGCAGCCAAGAGGGACAGAGCTCCTATAATTCACCCCTCCACTTT. It encodes CASSQEGQSSYNSPLHF.

The V gene is TRBV12-3 or TRBV12-4, the J gene TRBJ2-5, with 7 bases matching TRBD1. The CDR3 contains 14 residues. Trimming at V came to 6 bases and at J to 8 bases, leaving 12 bases not matched to a gene. CDR3 residues: CASRVTGSGDTQYF. Here the CDR3 DNA reads TGTGCCAGCAGGGTGACAGGGAGTGGAGACACCCAGTACTTC.

As concerns this clonotype: Germline and junction disagree at one end, which may indicate a read error. The V gene is TRBV11-2, the J gene TRBJ2-1; perhaps TRBD1 as D (5 bases). This CDR3 is built from 14 residues. Germline CDR1 reads SGHAT; CDR2 reads FQNNGV. The DNA for the CDR3 is TGTGACAGCAGTGGAAGGGGCTTCTACAATGAGCAGTTCTTC. This encodes CDSSGRGFYNEQFF.

This clonotype has just one count. The rearrangement uses TRBV6-2 or TRBV6-3 and TRBJ2-2; TRBD1 aligns across 7 bases. The CDR3 runs 15 residues. Trimming cost V 10 bases and J 2 bases; bases outside gene matches: 10. In germline, CDR1 is MNHEY, CDR2 SVGEGT. The CDR3 is CANRRGTVNTGELFF. Here the CDR3 DNA reads TGTGCCAACAGACGAGGGACAGTAAACACCGGGGAGCTGTTTTTT.

This clonotype was seen a single time. A read error is possible here, since a much larger clone lies one base away. The chain joins TRBV29-1 to TRBJ2-2, with D maybe TRBD2 (5 bases). The CDR3 length is 13 residues. Trimming shortened V by 6 bases and J by 3 bases, and 11 bases separated the two germline ends. Germline loops: CDR1 SQVTM, CDR2 ANQGSEA. CDR3: CSVRGYDTGELFF. The CDR3 region has the DNA TGCAGCGTCCGGGGATACGACACCGGGGAGCTGTTTTTT.

This sequence joins TRBV29-1 and TRBJ2-7; possible D gene TRBD2, 6 bases. The CDR3 is made up of 15 amino acids. V gave up 1 base and J gave up 3 bases, with 16 bases separating them. Germline-derived CDR1 and CDR2 are SQVTM and ANQGSEA. CDR3 nucleotides: TGCAGCGTTGAAGGGGGGGTCGACACCGTCTACGAGCAGTACTTC. Its protein product is CSVEGGVDTVYEQYF.

This chain links TRBV4-3 with TRBJ2-1; 10 nucleotides line up with TRBD1. The CDR3 spans 16 residues. Germline V gene data show CDR1 as LGHNA and CDR2 as YSLEER. V shed 4 bases, J shed 9 bases, and the junction held 12 bases outside the gene matches. The CDR3 region is CASSRGVGQGSTEQFF. The CDR3 coding sequence is TGCGCCAGCAGCCGGGGAGTGGGACAGGGGAGCACTGAGCAGTTCTTC.

The sample holds many counts of this clonotype. The chain employs TRBV29-1 and TRBJ2-7; D possibly matches TRBD1 or TRBD2 (6 bases each). Trimming shortened V by 7 bases and J by 2 bases, and 15 bases separated the two germline ends. This CDR3 region has 13 residues. Germline CDR1 is SQVTM and CDR2 is ANQGSEA. The DNA for the CDR3 is TGCAGCGCCCTAAGGGGGGATACCTACGAGCAGTACTTC. Residues: CSALRGDTYEQYF.

In the case of this clonotype: A much larger clone differs from this one at a single base, so this may be a read error. This chain joins TRBV12-3 or TRBV12-4 and TRBJ1-1; D perhaps matches TRBD1 (6 bases). The CDR3 length is 14 residues. The ends were cut back, 6 bases at V and 4 bases at J, with 15 bases in the middle. This chain's CDR3 is CASSYLVGATEAFF. The CDR3 region has the DNA TGTGCCAGCAGCTACCTCGTGGGGGCCACTGAAGCTTTCTTT.